These T cell receptor beta chains were read from a single sample in a study of post-analysis software for immune sequencing data. TCRdb fed the PCR reads into MiXCR, producing one record per CDR3 protein. The table shows about 500,000 distinct CDR3 sequences, with 45% occurring only once. Sequencing was performed on blood. The source of these receptors is a girl aged 10 to 17 with multiple sclerosis. CDR3s include the opening cysteine and the closing phenylalanine or tryptophan. Fields, in order: clone size, V gene, J gene, D gene, CDR3 DNA, CDR3 protein. A D gene is named only where the DNA matches it firmly. Where a row states a size, it is once, few, many or the class of an expanded clone; other rows omit it.

>few|TRBV15|TRBJ1-1|-
TGTGCCACCAGCAGAGGCGGCACTGAAGCTTTCTTT
CATSRGGTEAFF
>-|TRBV12-3/TRBV12-4|TRBJ2-3|-
TGTGCCAGCAGTTTTCGGACGGAACTCCTCCGTACAGATACGCAGTATTTT
CASSFRTELLRTDTQYF
>few|TRBV4-1|TRBJ2-1|-
TGCGCCAGCAGCCAAGCTCGACGGTCAGACAGCAATGAGCAGTTCTTC
CASSQARRSDSNEQFF
>-|TRBV5-1|TRBJ1-2|TRBD1
TGCGCCAGCGCTCTCGCCACAGGGGTTGCCTACACCTTC
CASALATGVAYTF
>-|TRBV7-2|TRBJ2-7|-
TGTGCCAGCAGCTTGGCTAGGCAGTCTTACGAGCAGTACTTC
CASSLARQSYEQYF
>few|TRBV28|TRBJ2-1|TRBD1
TGTGCCAGCAGTCGAATAAGACAGGGGGCATACAATGAGCAGTTCTTC
CASSRIRQGAYNEQFF
>-|TRBV7-6|TRBJ2-7|TRBD2
TGTGCCAGCAGCCAAAGACTAGCGAAGACGTACGAGCAGTACTTC
CASSQRLAKTYEQYF
>few|TRBV20-1|TRBJ2-3|-
TGCAGTGCGCTCAGGGTCCCACTTGGCACAGATACGCAGTATTTT
CSALRVPLGTDTQYF
>-|TRBV29-1|TRBJ2-3|-
TGCAGCGTTGAAGATCACAGCACAGATACGCAGTATTTT
CSVEDHSTDTQYF
>few|TRBV5-1|TRBJ2-3|-
TGCGCCAGCAGCCCGCCCGGCCCGAGCACAGATACGCAGTATTTT
CASSPPGPSTDTQYF
>-|TRBV4-2|TRBJ2-7|-
TGTGCCAGCAGCCAATCCGGGACGGCGCCCTACGAGCAGTACTTC
CASSQSGTAPYEQYF
>few|TRBV12-3/TRBV12-4|TRBJ2-7|TRBD1
TGTGCCAGCAGATTAAGCCGGGACAGGGTCCCAAACGAGCAGTACTTC
CASRLSRDRVPNEQYF
>few|TRBV7-8|TRBJ2-7|TRBD2
TGTGCCAGCAGCCAACGACTAGCTCTGCGGGGGTTTTACGAGCAGTACTTC
CASSQRLALRGFYEQYF
>-|TRBV10-3|TRBJ1-4|-
TGTGCCATCAGTGACTTATCATGGGGCGAAAAACTGTTTTTT
CAISDLSWGEKLFF
>-|TRBV7-9|TRBJ2-4|-
TGTGCCAGCAGTTTGGATGGTGAGCAGTACTTC
CASSLDGEQYF
>-|TRBV12-3/TRBV12-4|TRBJ2-5|-
TGTGCCAGCAGTTTAGTGCGATCTACGGAGACCCAGTACTTC
CASSLVRSTETQYF
>-|TRBV5-5|TRBJ1-1|-
TGTGCCAGCAGCTTGGATTGGACAGTACGGAACACTGAAGCTTTCTTT
CASSLDWTVRNTEAFF
>few|TRBV20-1|TRBJ2-3|TRBD2
TGCAGTGCTAGAACTAGCGCCACAGATACGCAGTATTTT
CSARTSATDTQYF
>-|TRBV6-2/TRBV6-3|TRBJ2-1|TRBD1
TGTGCCAGCAGTTACCCGGGACAGGGTTCTTTAAATGAGCAGTTCTTC
CASSYPGQGSLNEQFF
>few|TRBV3-1|TRBJ2-5|TRBD2
TGTGCCAGCAGCCAAGATCGCCTAGCGGGAGCGAGAGAGACCCAGTACTTC
CASSQDRLAGARETQYF
>once|TRBV9|TRBJ2-7|-
TGTGCCAGCAGCGTAACTTGGGGTCAGGGCGCTAATTACGAGCAGTACTTC
CASSVTWGQGANYEQYF
>once|TRBV12-3/TRBV12-4|TRBJ1-2|-
TGTGCCAGCATATTAATATCGTTTGGGCGGGGGAACTATGGCTACACCTTC
CASILISFGRGNYGYTF
>-|TRBV3-1|TRBJ2-3|-
TGTGCCAGCAGCCCCTCCGCGCGGCAGGGAGCAGATACGCAGTATTTT
CASSPSARQGADTQYF
>few|TRBV20-1|TRBJ2-5|TRBD2
TGCAGTGCTAGAGAGGCGATAGCGGGACAAGAGACCCAGTACTTC
CSAREAIAGQETQYF
>-|TRBV7-2|TRBJ2-7|TRBD2
TGTGCCAGCAGCTTAAGGCCGGGACTAGTAAGAGACAATGAGCAGTACTTC
CASSLRPGLVRDNEQYF
>-|TRBV27|TRBJ2-1|-
TGTGCCAGCAACCGTAGGGGGAATGAGCAGTTCTTC
CASNRRGNEQFF
>few|TRBV12-3/TRBV12-4|TRBJ2-3|TRBD1
TGTGCCAGCAGTCCCACCGGGACAGGTAGCACAGATACGCAGTATTTT
CASSPTGTGSTDTQYF
>-|TRBV24-1|TRBJ2-1|-
TGTGCCACCAGTGATAGGGACCCGAGCTCCTACAATGAGCAGTTCTTC
CATSDRDPSSYNEQFF
>-|TRBV25-1|TRBJ1-1|TRBD1
TGTGCCACCCTCAGGGGGGCTGGTGAAGCTTTCTTT
CATLRGAGEAFF
>few|TRBV12-3/TRBV12-4|TRBJ2-7|TRBD1
TGTGCCAGCAGTTTTGGGGGACAGGGCACCTACGAGCAGTACTTC
CASSFGGQGTYEQYF
>-|TRBV29-1|TRBJ2-5|-
TGCAGCGTTGTCCGGGACTCACAAGAGACCCAGTACTTC
CSVVRDSQETQYF
>few|TRBV9|TRBJ1-2|-
TGTGCCAGCAGCTCAAATTTCCGAGCTTCTGGGGAGGATGGCTACACCTTC
CASSSNFRASGEDGYTF
>-|TRBV20-1|TRBJ1-5|-
TGCAGTGCTCGGATGATCAGGGGCTCCTATCAGCCCCAGCATTTT
CSARMIRGSYQPQHF
>-|TRBV28|TRBJ2-7|TRBD2
TGTGCCAGCAGTTTATGGCCTAGCGGAGGACCCTACGAGCAGTACTTC
CASSLWPSGGPYEQYF
>-|TRBV24-1|TRBJ2-2|-
TGTGCCACCAGTGAAGAACCCCAGTGGACTCACAACACCGGGGAGCTGTTTTTT
CATSEEPQWTHNTGELFF
>once|TRBV10-2|TRBJ1-2|-
TGCGCCAGCAGTGAGTCCGGGACCGTCGGCTACACCTTC
CASSESGTVGYTF
>-|TRBV2|TRBJ1-1|-
TGTGCCAGCAGGATGGAGAGCACTGAAGCTTTCTTT
CASRMESTEAFF
>-|TRBV4-1|TRBJ2-1|-
TGCGCCAGCAGCTCCCAGGGACATGTGGAGGACAATGGGCAGTTCTTC
CASSSQGHVEDNGQFF
>-|TRBV2|TRBJ2-7|-
TGTACCAGCAGTGAATTGGGGACACGGACCTACGAGCAGTACTTC
CTSSELGTRTYEQYF